The entry below describes one TCR beta chain. These data are taken from a study of response to subunit inactivated influenza vaccine. Trimming shortened V by 3 bases and J by 1 base, and 9 bases separated the two germline ends. The CDR3 totals 14 residues. CDR1 LGHDT and CDR2 YNNKEL come from the germline V gene (reference sequence). One entry per CDR3 protein results from TCRdb running MiXCR on the RT-PCR reads. The table lists about 620,000 distinct CDR3 sequences, about 11% of them singletons. This same sample was also part of a study on T cells expressing NK-cell markers. This second report adds: The TCR beta cDNA came from 5'RACE template switching with UMIs.

The sequence derives from a man aged 45 to 65 who received an inactivated influenza vaccine. The chain is built from TRBV3-1 and TRBJ2-5; no firm D call. The sequenced sample was PBMCs from blood, obtained on the day of vaccination. The DNA of the CDR3 is TGTGCCAGCAGCCAGGGGTCACCCCAAGAGACCCAGTACTTC. This codes for CASSQGSPQETQYF.